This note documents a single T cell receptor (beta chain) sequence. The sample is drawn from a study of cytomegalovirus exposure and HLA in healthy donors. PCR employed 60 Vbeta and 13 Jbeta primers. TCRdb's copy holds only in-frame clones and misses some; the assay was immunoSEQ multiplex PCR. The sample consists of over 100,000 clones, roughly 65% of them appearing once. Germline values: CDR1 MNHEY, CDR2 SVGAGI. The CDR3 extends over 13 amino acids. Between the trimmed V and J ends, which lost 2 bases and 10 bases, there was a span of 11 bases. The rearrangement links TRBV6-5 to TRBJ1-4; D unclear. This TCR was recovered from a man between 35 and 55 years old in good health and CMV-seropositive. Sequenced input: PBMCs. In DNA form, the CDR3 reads TGTGCCAGCAGTTACAGGGAGGATGGAAAACTGTTTTTT. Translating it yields CASSYREDGKLFF.